This T cell receptor beta chain comes out of a study of blood T cell repertoires in COVID-19. Across the whole study: Acute and convalescent COVID-19 samples came from the United States, Italy and Spain.

The CDR3 is made up of 15 amino acids. V lost 5 bases to trimming and J lost 0 bases, with 14 bases between them. Germline V gene sequence: CDR1 GTSNPN, CDR2 SVGIG (reference sequence). Study members were between roughly 18 and 89 years old and lived in 24 US regions. Using immunoSEQ multiplex PCR, the repertoire was profiled, and TCRdb retains in-frame clones only, with some absent. The sample lists a few hundred thousand clones, 85% to 90% occurring once. In its sample, this clone was seen once. This chain joins TRBV30 and TRBJ2-1; D may be TRBD2 (5 bases). The receptor's source is a woman in her forties or fifties who had been exposed to COVID-19. Sequenced: PBMCs or T cells enriched from blood (not recorded which). The CDR3 sequence: CAWWERHSSYNEQFF. In nucleotides, the CDR3 is TGTGCCTGGTGGGAGCGGCACAGCTCCTACAATGAGCAGTTCTTC.